These 30 T cell receptor beta chains were sequenced from one sample in a study of T cell responses to AZD1222 COVID-19 vaccine. Sequencing was performed with immunoSEQ multiplex PCR; in TCRdb, only in-frame clones are kept and a portion is missing. Among 75,000 to 90,000 clones listed, approximately 83% were seen once. The sample in question was peripheral blood, obtained 28 days after the second AZD1222 dose. The receptors here all came from an adult who received the AZD1222 COVID-19 vaccine.

The chain links TRBV24-1 to TRBJ2-1, with no clear D. The CDR3 length is 13 residues. With 5 bases removed from V and 4 bases from J, the gap between germline ends came to 8 bases. Germline CDR1 reads KGHDR; CDR2 reads SFDVKD. The CDR3 nucleotides are TGTGCCACCAGTGTATCTGAGTACAATGAGCAGTTCTTC. Protein sequence: CATSVSEYNEQFF.

V usage is TRBV3-1 (or the pseudogene TRBV3-2) and J usage is TRBJ1-5; maybe TRBD1 (6 bases). Trimming stripped 2 bases from V and 3 bases from J, with 8 bases between. The CDR3 is 14 residues long. Germline CDR1 LGHDT, CDR2 YNNKEL (reference sequence). In DNA form, the CDR3 reads TGTGCCAGCAGCCAAACAGGGAACAATCAGCCCCAGCATTTT. Protein: CASSQTGNNQPQHF.

The chain links TRBV30 to TRBJ2-1; D is undetermined. The CDR3 is made up of 11 amino acids. The germline CDR1 and CDR2 sequences are GTSNPN and SVGIG (reference sequence). V lost 2 bases and J 9 bases, leaving 8 bases between the germline ends. CDR3 coding DNA: TGTGCCTGGAGTCCGTTCGGTGAGCAGTTCTTC. Amino acid sequence: CAWSPFGEQFF.

V gene TRBV18 combines with J gene TRBJ2-1; TRBD2 matches 10 bases. This CDR3 has 16 amino acids. The J segment lost 4 bases and the V segment lost 3 bases, leaving 6 bases of the junction unmatched. CDR1 is KGHSH, CDR2 LQKENI, per germline. Here the CDR3 reads CASSPVASGRYNEQFF. The CDR3 DNA follows: TGTGCCAGCTCACCGGTAGCTAGCGGGAGATACAATGAGCAGTTCTTC.

For this clone: The same CDR3 is also encoded by other DNA sequences in this sample. The chain carries TRBV19 and TRBJ1-1; TRBD1 is a possible D gene (6 bases). V was clipped by 3 bases and J by 0 bases, with 8 bases between them. CDR3 length equals 14 residues. CDR1 is LNHDA, CDR2 SQIVND, per germline (reference sequence). This CDR3 is CASSIGTLNTEAFF. The CDR3 coding sequence is TGTGCCAGTAGTATCGGGACACTGAACACTGAAGCTTTCTTT.

This chain uses TRBV7-9 with TRBJ1-1, with D maybe TRBD1 (6 bases). This CDR3 spans 14 amino acids. V was shortened by 3 bases and J by 6 bases, with 14 bases between the two germline ends. The germline V gene encodes CDR1 SEHNR and CDR2 FQNEAQ (reference sequence). CDR3 in amino acids: CASSFGGFRAEAFF. The CDR3 DNA is TGTGCCAGCAGCTTTGGGGGCTTTAGGGCTGAAGCTTTCTTT.

This rearrangement joins TRBV6-2 or TRBV6-3 to TRBJ1-5; D unclear. The length of the CDR3 is 16 residues. Trimming removed 2 bases from V and 0 bases from J, with 11 bases in between. Germline V lookup: CDR1 MNHEY, CDR2 SVGEGT. CDR3 in DNA: TGTGCCAGCAGTTACGGGAGAGCAAATAGCAATCAGCCCCAGCATTTT. Translated, it gives CASSYGRANSNQPQHF.

The chain links TRBV28 to TRBJ2-5, with no clear D. Trimming left V 3 bases short and J 1 base short, with 6 bases between. The CDR3 contains 13 residues. CDR1 is MDHEN, CDR2 SYDVKM, per germline. The CDR3 DNA reads TGTGCCAGCAGTTTCCGCGGCCAAGAGACCCAGTACTTC. Its protein product is CASSFRGQETQYF.

This chain joins TRBV20-1 and TRBJ2-7; no clear D gene. The V end was cut by 0 bases, the J end by 2 bases, with 2 bases between. This CDR3 spans 11 amino acids. Germline-derived CDR1 and CDR2 are DFQATT and SNEGSKA (reference sequence). CDR3 sequence reads: CSAREAYEQYF. CDR3 bases: TGCAGTGCTAGAGAGGCCTACGAGCAGTACTTC.

The rearrangement joins TRBV4-3 to TRBJ1-3; D remains unclear. Germline lookup yields CDR1 LGHNA and CDR2 YSLEER. Trimming pared 0 bases from V and 9 bases from J, leaving 12 bases between. This CDR3 is built from 14 residues. The CDR3 here is CASSQEEVRSTIYF. CDR3 nucleotides: TGCGCCAGCAGCCAAGAGGAAGTGCGGAGCACCATATATTTT.

The chain couples TRBV29-1 to TRBJ2-7, with 8 bases fitting TRBD1. Germline CDR1 SQVTM, CDR2 ANQGSEA. The CDR3 is made up of 15 amino acids. J lost 2 bases, V lost 5 bases, and 11 bases had no gene match. The CDR3 DNA reads TGCAGCGTTTCTCAGGGGGCCCGGACCCCCTACGAGCAGTACTTC. Its protein is CSVSQGARTPYEQYF.

The genes are TRBV4-3 and TRBJ2-3; 7 bases are a match to TRBD1. This CDR3 spans 13 amino acids. Germline V lookup: CDR1 LGHNA, CDR2 YSLEER. With 10 bases clipped from V and 3 bases from J, the junction kept 7 bases outside the gene matches. CDR3: CATYRGTTDTQYF. The CDR3 DNA reads as TGCGCCACCTACAGGGGTACGACAGATACGCAGTATTTT.

This clone was detected a few times. V is TRBV7-9 and J is TRBJ1-1, with D possibly TRBD1 on 6 matching bases. Germline values: CDR1 SEHNR, CDR2 FQNEAQ (reference sequence). V lost 4 bases, J lost 0 bases, and 12 bases lay in between. The CDR3 consists of 15 residues. CDR3 DNA sequence: TGTGCCAGCAGCTCGTCGGGGGGGCTGAACACTGAAGCTTTCTTT. Translated, it gives CASSSSGGLNTEAFF.

This chain uses TRBV9 with TRBJ2-3, with 9 bases fitting TRBD1. The CDR3 totals 15 residues. Germline CDR1 and CDR2: SGDLS and YYNGEE. The J segment lost 4 bases and the V segment lost 2 bases, leaving 5 bases of the junction unmatched. The CDR3 here is CASSVQGQGPDTQYF. The CDR3 DNA is TGTGCCAGCAGCGTTCAAGGACAGGGGCCAGATACGCAGTATTTT. Supplemented by reference TRBV9 and TRBJ2-3, the full variable domain reads DSGVTQTPKHLITATGQRVTLRCSPRSGDLSVYWYQQSLDQGLQFLIQYYNGEERAKGNILERFSAQQFPDLHSELNLSSLELGDSALYFCASSVQGQGPDTQYFGPGTRLTVL.

The genes are TRBV9 and TRBJ2-5; 8 nucleotides agree with TRBD2. Germline V CDR1 and CDR2: SGDLS, YYNGEE. The trim removed 0 bases at V and 0 bases at J, leaving 4 bases unmatched. The CDR3 length is 16 residues. For the CDR3, the DNA is TGTGCCAGCAGCGTAGGGATTAGCGGGAACCAAGAGACCCAGTACTTC. Its translation: CASSVGISGNQETQYF.

The chain joins TRBV7-2 to TRBJ1-5; weak D call: TRBD1 (6 bases). Trimming left V 3 bases short and J 0 bases short, with 12 bases between. CDR3 length: 16 residues. In germline, CDR1 is SGHTA, CDR2 FQGNSA. The CDR3 loop reads CASSLGAPYSNQPQHF. CDR3 coding DNA: TGTGCCAGCAGCTTGGGGGCTCCTTATAGCAATCAGCCCCAGCATTTT.

The rearrangement joins TRBV18 to TRBJ2-5, with D perhaps being TRBD1 or TRBD2 (6 bases each). In germline, CDR1 is KGHSH, CDR2 LQKENI. Trimming shortened V by 2 bases and J by 5 bases, and 15 bases separated the two germline ends. CDR3 length equals 15 residues. The CDR3 sequence: CASSPLTGGVETQYF. DNA for the CDR3: TGTGCCAGCTCACCATTGACAGGAGGGGTGGAGACCCAGTACTTC. The full variable domain, completed using reference TRBV18 and TRBJ2-5, is NAGVMQNPRHLVRRRGQEARLRCSPMKGHSHVYWYRQLPEEGLKFMVYLQKENIIDESGMPKERFSAEFPKEGPSILRIQQVVRGDSAAYFCASSPLTGGVETQYFGPGTRLLVL.

This clone showed up just once. Written as DNA, the CDR3 is TGTGCCAGTAGTCGGGTAGCGGGGGGTTCCCACGAGCAGTACGTC. This codes for CASSRVAGGSHEQYV. The V call is TRBV19, the J call TRBJ2-7; TRBD2 agrees at 10 bases. The CDR3 has 15 residues. V shed 5 bases and J 5 bases; nucleotides not matched to a gene: 9. Germline values: CDR1 LNHDA, CDR2 SQIVND (reference sequence).

This chain uses TRBV3-1 (or the pseudogene TRBV3-2) with TRBJ1-2; D not certain. Germline-derived CDR1 and CDR2 are LGHDT and YNNKEL (reference sequence). The CDR3 has 13 residues. V was shortened by 1 base and J by 6 bases, with 9 bases between the two germline ends. This CDR3 reads CASSQGLGDGYTF. The DNA for the CDR3 is TGTGCCAGCAGCCAAGGTCTCGGGGATGGCTACACCTTC.

The chain is built from TRBV6-5 and TRBJ1-4, with 7 bases matching TRBD1. J lost 8 bases, V lost 6 bases, and 9 bases had no gene match. The CDR3 loop spans 14 amino acids. The germline CDR1 and CDR2 sequences are MNHEY and SVGAGI. CDR3 in amino acids: CASRPQGRGEKLFF. CDR3 in DNA: TGTGCCAGCAGACCACAGGGGAGGGGAGAAAAACTGTTTTTT.

Only a few counts were recorded for this clone. The genes are TRBV19 and TRBJ2-1; TRBD1 matches 8 bases. V shed 8 bases, J shed 2 bases, and the junction held 5 bases outside the gene matches. Germline CDR1 reads LNHDA; CDR2 reads SQIVND (reference sequence). CDR3 length: 14 amino acids. The CDR3 bases are TGTGCCAGTCGACAGGGGCCAACCTACAATGAGCAGTTCTTC. This translates into CASRQGPTYNEQFF.

This chain joins TRBV7-9 and TRBJ2-7; no clear D. Per germline, CDR1 SEHNR and CDR2 FQNEAQ (reference sequence). CDR3 length: 12 residues. V was cut by 5 bases and J by 5 bases, with 10 bases left in between. As DNA, the CDR3 is TGTGCCAGCAGCCTGGCCCAAAACGAGCAGTACTTC. Translation: CASSLAQNEQYF.

The chain recombines TRBV2 with TRBJ1-2, with a possible D match to TRBD1 (6 bases). There are 13 residues in the CDR3. Germline lookup yields CDR1 SNHLY and CDR2 FYNNEI. V lost 6 bases, J lost 4 bases, and 12 bases lay in between. The DNA for the CDR3 is TGTGCCAGCAGGACACAGGGCGCCTATGGCTACACCTTC. This translates into CASRTQGAYGYTF.

V is TRBV9 and J is TRBJ2-5, with TRBD2 matching 11 bases. The germline V gene has CDR1 SGDLS and CDR2 YYNGEE. J was trimmed by 5 bases and V by 2 bases; bases with no gene match: 8. The CDR3 spans 16 residues. CDR3 amino acids: CASSVRPSGGKETQYF. As DNA, the CDR3 is TGTGCCAGCAGCGTCCGACCTAGCGGGGGGAAGGAGACCCAGTACTTC.

V gene TRBV5-6 combines with J gene TRBJ1-3; a possible D gene is TRBD1 (6 bases). CDR1 and CDR2 (germline): SGHDT, YYEEEE. CDR3 length: 13 amino acids. The ends were cut back, 5 bases at V and 6 bases at J, with 12 bases in the middle. The CDR3 nucleotides read TGTGCCAGCAGACGAGAGGGGGTAAACACCATATATTTT. Its protein product is CASRREGVNTIYF.

This clone showed up just once. The J gene is TRBJ1-1, the V gene TRBV7-9; D gene unclear. CDR1 is SEHNR and CDR2 is FQNEAQ in the germline V gene (reference sequence). The CDR3 has 14 residues. V lost 5 bases and J 1 base, leaving 11 bases between the germline ends. The CDR3 here is CASSTGQSNTEAFF. In DNA form, the CDR3 reads TGTGCCAGCAGCACGGGCCAGTCGAACACTGAAGCTTTCTTT.

This clone was recorded only once. The rearrangement links TRBV7-2 to TRBJ1-5, with 7 positions matching TRBD1. J lost 2 bases, V lost 5 bases, and 3 bases had no gene match. Germline assignment: CDR1 SGHTA and CDR2 FQGNSA. CDR3 length: 14 residues. Here the CDR3 DNA reads TGTGCCAGCAGCCGCGACAGGGGCAATCAGCCCCAGCATTTT. This gives the protein CASSRDRGNQPQHF.

V gene TRBV18 combines with J gene TRBJ2-3, with 7 bases lining up with TRBD1. The CDR3 is made up of 16 amino acids. Germline loops: CDR1 KGHSH, CDR2 LQKENI. J lost 0 bases, V lost 6 bases, and 9 bases had no gene match. The CDR3 DNA is TGTGCCAGCTCCCCTAGACAGGGAACTAGCACAGATACGCAGTATTTT. Translation: CASSPRQGTSTDTQYF.

The chain carries TRBV18 and TRBJ1-1; D gene ambiguous. The CDR3 runs 13 residues. CDR1 is KGHSH and CDR2 is LQKENI in the germline V gene. V lost 5 bases and J lost 7, with 14 bases in between. As DNA, the CDR3 is TGTGCCAGCTCATCGTACGGCGAGGGTGAAGCTTTCTTT. This translates into CASSSYGEGEAFF.

The chain couples TRBV7-3 to TRBJ1-1; perhaps TRBD1 as D (5 bases). The germline CDR1 and CDR2 sequences are SGHTA and FQGTGA. This CDR3 is built from 15 residues. V was pared by 2 bases and J by 1 base, with 11 bases between. The CDR3 region has the DNA TGTGCCAGCAGCTTATCTCGGGGCGGGAACACTGAAGCTTTCTTT. This gives the protein CASSLSRGGNTEAFF. The variable domain in full, completed from reference TRBV7-3 and TRBJ1-1, reads GAGVSQTPSNKVTEKGKYVELRCDPISGHTALYWYRQSLGQGPEFLIYFQGTGAADDSGLPNDRFFAVRPEGSVSTLKIQRTERGDSAVYLCASSLSRGGNTEAFFGQGTRLTVV.